This TCR beta chain originates from a study of PD-1 blockade in classical Hodgkin lymphoma. Study conclusions and caveats: Unlike CD8+ TCR diversity, which did not rise significantly by C4D1, CD4+ TCR diversity did. Why repertoires differed is undefined; disease activity or prior therapy possibly contributed.

In every patient, relapse followed autologous stem cell transplantation, while exposure to brentuximab vedotin differed. Classifying best responses yielded complete response, partial response or progressive disease. Here immunoSEQ multiplex PCR was the method, and the copy in TCRdb shows in-frame clones only, minus some. Counted here are tens of thousands of clones, 80% occurring once; the ten biggest clones make up approximately 21%. CDR1 is SGHNT and CDR2 is YYREEE in the germline V gene (reference sequence). The V gene lost 5 bases and the J gene lost 6 bases, with 27 bases spanning the gap. The CDR3 consists of 18 residues. This clone was seen just once. Its antigen is not known.

The receptor's source is a human donor with classical Hodgkin lymphoma. The chain couples TRBV5-4 to TRBJ2-1, with D possibly TRBD1 on 6 matching bases. The sequencing used peripheral blood mononuclear cells (PBMCs), collected before the second cycle of nivolumab. The CDR3 is CASRTGTLDSLTPNEQFF. In nucleotides, the CDR3 is TGTGCCAGCAGGACAGGTACACTAGACAGCCTGACCCCCAATGAGCAGTTCTTC.